This TCR beta chain is from a study of CD8 T cells in ankylosing spondylitis. TCRdb redid the calling of the 5' RACE reads with MiXCR, one entry per CDR3 protein. The sample has 200,000 to 250,000 distinct CDR3 sequences, 7.3% seen once. Overall study findings and caveats: Researchers report that disease-linked clones proved CD8+ and relatively rare in peripheral blood. Earlier literature documents some of the motif variants in reactive arthritis synovial fluid and blood. In ankylosing spondylitis blood, a motif of fewer than 10 highly homologous TCR beta variants appeared characteristic.

Germline lookup yields CDR1 KGHDR and CDR2 SFDVKD. The CDR3 contains 16 residues. The ends lost 7 bases at V and 3 bases at J; junction bases unmatched: 7. Regarding this clonotype: Antigen: not known.

This chain uses TRBV24-1 with TRBJ2-1; 11 bases are a match to TRBD1. The TCR comes from a male donor with ankylosing spondylitis. Sequencing was done on a sample of blood, either unsorted or a sorted T cell fraction (not recorded which). CDR3 DNA sequence: TGTGCCACCAGAGCCGGGACAGGGGGTCACTACAATGAGCAGTTCTTC. Protein sequence: CATRAGTGGHYNEQFF.